This T cell receptor beta chain was found in a study of T cells after yellow fever vaccination. Looking at the study overall: Fractions of low cell number were prepared using SMART-Seq v4 Ultra Low Input. Broader study findings: Researchers noted that a small share of clonotypes showed up in both CD4 and CD8 compartments. Though weaker, the secondary response peaked faster, on day 5 versus 15.

Looked up from germline, CDR1 is SGHVS and CDR2 is FNYEAQ. The CDR3 consists of 14 residues. Trimming took off 3 bases at V and 7 bases at J, with 12 bases between the two ends. A few counts support this clonotype. Antigen unknown. TCR cDNA, made by 5'RACE template switching, carried an added universal primer site and UMIs. MiXCR was run by TCRdb on the 5' RACE reads, yielding one entry per CDR3 protein. This table holds roughly 340,000 distinct CDR3 sequences, about 4% found once. The sequence derives from a man between 18 and 29 years old who received the YFV17D yellow fever vaccine. The chain combines TRBV7-6 with TRBJ1-4; no reliable D call. The source was PBMCs, collected 5 days after the yellow fever booster vaccination. The DNA of the CDR3 is TGTGCCAGCAGCTTGGGGATTTCGGGTGAAAAACTGTTTTTT. Amino acids: CASSLGISGEKLFF.